The rows below give T cell receptor beta chains drawn from one sample of a study of beta chain features in type 1 diabetes. TCRdb's table, derived via immunoSEQ multiplex PCR, lists solely in-frame clones and lacks some. The sample has 200,000 to 300,000 clones, 25% to 30% seen once. Sequenced material: central memory CD4+ T cells from blood. These receptors were collected from a man younger than 45 in good health. Each CDR3 is given with its conserved first and last residue. D genes are given only for firm matches. The size of a clone is reported for some rows only, either as once, few or many, or as a class for expanded clones.

V: TRBV5-4
size: -
D: TRBD1
J: TRBJ1-2
CDR3: CASRLTGGRGYTF
DNA: TGTGCCAGCAGACTTACAGGGGGCCGGGGCTACACCTTC

V: TRBV29-1
size: few
D: -
J: TRBJ2-3
CDR3: CSVDSRGTDTQYF
DNA: TGCAGCGTTGACAGCAGGGGCACAGATACGCAGTATTTT

V: TRBV18
size: few
D: -
J: TRBJ2-7
CDR3: CASSSQPSYEQYF
DNA: TGTGCCAGCTCCTCGCAGCCCTCCTACGAGCAGTACTTC

V: TRBV29-1
size: -
D: -
J: TRBJ2-7
CDR3: CSVEETGTPYEQYF
DNA: TGCAGCGTTGAAGAAACGGGGACACCGTACGAGCAGTACTTC

V: TRBV5-1
size: once
D: TRBD1
J: TRBJ2-2
CDR3: CASSSGTGTNTGELFF
DNA: TGCGCCAGCAGCTCCGGGACAGGGACGAACACCGGGGAGCTGTTTTTT

V: TRBV29-1
size: many
D: TRBD2
J: TRBJ2-7
CDR3: CSVQRESGYEQYF
DNA: TGCAGCGTCCAGCGGGAGTCTGGCTACGAGCAGTACTTC

V: TRBV15
size: -
D: TRBD2
J: TRBJ2-7
CDR3: CATSRDFGLVAYEQYF
DNA: TGTGCCACCAGCAGAGACTTCGGACTAGTAGCCTACGAGCAGTACTTC

V: TRBV10-3
size: -
D: -
J: TRBJ2-1
CDR3: CAITPGHLGHEQFF
DNA: TGTGCCATAACACCGGGACACCTGGGCCATGAGCAGTTCTTC

V: TRBV6-6
size: few
D: -
J: TRBJ1-4
CDR3: CASRVYLTNEKLFF
DNA: TGTGCCAGCAGGGTTTACCTGACTAATGAAAAACTGTTTTTT

V: TRBV28
size: -
D: -
J: TRBJ2-7
CDR3: CASSMLRDFGEQYF
DNA: TGTGCCAGCAGTATGCTGCGGGATTTTGGCGAGCAGTACTTC

V: TRBV9
size: -
D: TRBD2
J: TRBJ2-3
CDR3: CASSVVAGEFTDTQYF
DNA: TGTGCCAGCAGCGTGGTAGCGGGGGAGTTCACAGATACGCAGTATTTT

V: TRBV30
size: few
D: -
J: TRBJ1-1
CDR3: CAWRGGFEAFF
DNA: TGTGCCTGGAGAGGGGGGTTTGAAGCTTTCTTT

V: TRBV7-9
size: few
D: -
J: TRBJ2-1
CDR3: CASSLLTGPFNEQFF
DNA: TGTGCCAGCAGCTTATTAACGGGTCCTTTCAATGAGCAGTTCTTC

V: TRBV15
size: many
D: TRBD1
J: TRBJ1-4
CDR3: CATSRRRTGTTNEKLFF
DNA: TGTGCCACCAGCCGGAGGAGGACAGGGACAACTAATGAAAAACTGTTTTTT

V: TRBV7-2
size: -
D: -
J: TRBJ2-2
CDR3: CASSFAGTGTHTGELFF
DNA: TGTGCCAGCAGCTTCGCTGGCACCGGGACACACACCGGGGAGCTGTTTTTT

V: TRBV18
size: -
D: -
J: TRBJ1-1
CDR3: CASSRNTGFDTEAFF
DNA: TGTGCCAGCTCCCGTAATACAGGGTTCGACACTGAAGCTTTCTTT

V: TRBV7-2
size: -
D: TRBD2
J: TRBJ2-3
CDR3: CASSLNLAVSTDTQYF
DNA: TGTGCCAGCAGCTTAAATCTAGCGGTCAGCACAGATACGCAGTATTTT

V: TRBV30
size: many
D: -
J: TRBJ2-7
CDR3: CAWSVQGTTYEQYF
DNA: TGTGCCTGGAGTGTACAAGGGACGACCTACGAGCAGTACTTC

V: TRBV30
size: -
D: -
J: TRBJ1-1
CDR3: CAWISGTKAFF
DNA: TGTGCCTGGATTTCGGGCACGAAAGCTTTCTTT

V: TRBV9
size: -
D: -
J: TRBJ2-5
CDR3: CASSVGEGRKETQYF
DNA: TGTGCCAGCAGCGTAGGAGAGGGGCGTAAGGAGACCCAGTACTTC

V: TRBV5-1
size: -
D: -
J: TRBJ2-3
CDR3: CASSLGFTAASTDTQYF
DNA: TGCGCCAGCAGCTTGGGCTTCACGGCTGCTAGCACAGATACGCAGTATTTT

V: TRBV29-1
size: -
D: -
J: TRBJ1-2
CDR3: CSVPAGAGYTF
DNA: TGCAGCGTTCCTGCCGGGGCTGGCTACACCTTC

V: TRBV28
size: few
D: TRBD1
J: TRBJ2-7
CDR3: CASSPPGGQQGEQYF
DNA: TGTGCCAGCAGTCCGCCTGGGGGACAGCAAGGCGAGCAGTACTTC

V: TRBV7-9
size: few
D: TRBD1
J: TRBJ2-7
CDR3: CASSLDRGFFYEQYF
DNA: TGTGCCAGCAGCTTAGACAGGGGTTTTTTTTACGAGCAGTACTTC

V: TRBV11-2
size: few
D: -
J: TRBJ2-1
CDR3: CASSLMANEQFF
DNA: TGTGCCAGCAGCTTAATGGCGAATGAGCAGTTCTTC

V: TRBV6-5
size: -
D: -
J: TRBJ2-1
CDR3: CASSYSMGGSYNEQFF
DNA: TGTGCCAGCAGTTACTCGATGGGGGGATCCTACAATGAGCAGTTCTTC

V: TRBV6-5
size: few
D: TRBD2
J: TRBJ2-7
CDR3: CASSYPRGGLTYEQYF
DNA: TGTGCCAGCAGTTACCCCCGGGGGGGGCTAACCTACGAGCAGTACTTC

V: TRBV29-1
size: -
D: -
J: TRBJ2-1
CDR3: CSGRWAGPYNEQFF
DNA: TGCAGCGGGAGGTGGGCGGGTCCCTACAATGAGCAGTTCTTC

V: TRBV23-1
size: -
D: -
J: TRBJ1-1
CDR3: CASSQSEELNTEAFF
DNA: TGCGCCAGCAGTCAATCGGAGGAATTGAACACTGAAGCTTTCTTT

V: TRBV29-1
size: -
D: -
J: TRBJ1-1
CDR3: CSVEITSNTEAFF
DNA: TGCAGCGTTGAGATTACCTCGAACACTGAAGCTTTCTTT

V: TRBV30
size: -
D: TRBD1
J: TRBJ2-3
CDR3: CAWSHNRGNTQYF
DNA: TGTGCCTGGAGTCACAACAGGGGGAATACGCAGTATTTT

V: TRBV30
size: -
D: TRBD1
J: TRBJ1-5
CDR3: CAWSGQGAIQPQHF
DNA: TGTGCCTGGAGTGGTCAGGGGGCTATTCAGCCCCAGCATTTT

V: TRBV14
size: -
D: -
J: TRBJ2-2
CDR3: CASSPHRDTGELFF
DNA: TGTGCCAGCAGCCCTCACCGGGACACCGGGGAGCTGTTTTTT

V: TRBV27
size: -
D: TRBD1
J: TRBJ2-5
CDR3: CASSLRGTGETQYF
DNA: TGTGCCAGCAGTTTGCGGGGGACAGGGGAGACCCAGTACTTC

V: TRBV30
size: -
D: -
J: TRBJ1-5
CDR3: CAWSYWGAENQPQHF
DNA: TGTGCCTGGAGTTATTGGGGGGCAGAGAATCAGCCCCAGCATTTT

V: TRBV27
size: -
D: -
J: TRBJ2-7
CDR3: CASSLQGRYEQYF
DNA: TGTGCCAGCAGTTTACAGGGGCGCTACGAGCAGTACTTC

V: TRBV7-6
size: -
D: -
J: TRBJ2-5
CDR3: CASRYFTGQETQYF
DNA: TGTGCCAGCAGATACTTTACAGGGCAAGAGACCCAGTACTTC

V: TRBV10-3
size: once
D: TRBD2
J: TRBJ2-1
CDR3: CAISDSSSGSYNEQFF
DNA: TGTGCCATCAGTGACTCGTCTAGCGGGAGCTACAATGAGCAGTTCTTC

V: TRBV29-1
size: few
D: -
J: TRBJ2-3
CDR3: CSAGGGSTDTQYF
DNA: TGCAGCGCCGGGGGCGGCAGCACAGATACGCAGTATTTT

V: TRBV7-2
size: -
D: -
J: TRBJ1-2
CDR3: CASSLEWVGYTF
DNA: TGTGCCAGCAGCTTAGAGTGGGTGGGCTACACCTTC

V: TRBV7-9
size: many
D: -
J: TRBJ2-3
CDR3: CASSHERSTDTQYF
DNA: TGTGCCAGCAGCCACGAGCGGAGCACAGATACGCAGTATTTT

V: TRBV6-5
size: few
D: -
J: TRBJ2-6
CDR3: CASSLGNSGANVLTF
DNA: TGTGCCAGCAGTCTTGGGAACTCTGGGGCCAACGTCCTGACTTTC

V: TRBV7-6
size: few
D: -
J: TRBJ2-3
CDR3: CASSPRGDTDTQYF
DNA: TGTGCCAGCAGCCCTAGAGGGGACACAGATACGCAGTATTTT

V: TRBV29-1
size: many
D: -
J: TRBJ2-7
CDR3: CSAAPDTGSKQYF
DNA: TGCAGCGCCGCGCCTGATACAGGGTCCAAGCAGTACTTC

V: TRBV10-3
size: few
D: -
J: TRBJ1-2
CDR3: CAIRGPLGGYTF
DNA: TGTGCCATCAGGGGCCCCCTGGGGGGCTACACCTTC

V: TRBV20-1
size: -
D: -
J: TRBJ1-1
CDR3: CSEGSRPEAFF
DNA: TGCAGTGAAGGTTCCCGCCCTGAAGCTTTCTTT

V: TRBV28
size: -
D: -
J: TRBJ2-5
CDR3: CASSPPTDHRTQYF
DNA: TGTGCCAGCAGTCCCCCGACAGACCACCGGACCCAGTACTTC

V: TRBV4-3
size: -
D: -
J: TRBJ2-7
CDR3: CASSPPGANPDEQYF
DNA: TGCGCCAGCAGCCCACCCGGGGCTAACCCCGACGAGCAGTACTTC

V: TRBV5-6
size: -
D: -
J: TRBJ2-5
CDR3: CASTRDAGRETQYF
DNA: TGTGCCAGCACCCGGGACGCCGGACGAGAGACCCAGTACTTC

V: TRBV7-9
size: -
D: TRBD1
J: TRBJ2-5
CDR3: CASSKTGAETQYF
DNA: TGTGCCAGCAGCAAGACAGGGGCCGAGACCCAGTACTTC

V: TRBV29-1
size: -
D: TRBD1
J: TRBJ2-1
CDR3: CSVEGYRGLPYNEQFF
DNA: TGCAGCGTAGAAGGATACAGGGGCCTGCCTTACAATGAGCAGTTCTTC